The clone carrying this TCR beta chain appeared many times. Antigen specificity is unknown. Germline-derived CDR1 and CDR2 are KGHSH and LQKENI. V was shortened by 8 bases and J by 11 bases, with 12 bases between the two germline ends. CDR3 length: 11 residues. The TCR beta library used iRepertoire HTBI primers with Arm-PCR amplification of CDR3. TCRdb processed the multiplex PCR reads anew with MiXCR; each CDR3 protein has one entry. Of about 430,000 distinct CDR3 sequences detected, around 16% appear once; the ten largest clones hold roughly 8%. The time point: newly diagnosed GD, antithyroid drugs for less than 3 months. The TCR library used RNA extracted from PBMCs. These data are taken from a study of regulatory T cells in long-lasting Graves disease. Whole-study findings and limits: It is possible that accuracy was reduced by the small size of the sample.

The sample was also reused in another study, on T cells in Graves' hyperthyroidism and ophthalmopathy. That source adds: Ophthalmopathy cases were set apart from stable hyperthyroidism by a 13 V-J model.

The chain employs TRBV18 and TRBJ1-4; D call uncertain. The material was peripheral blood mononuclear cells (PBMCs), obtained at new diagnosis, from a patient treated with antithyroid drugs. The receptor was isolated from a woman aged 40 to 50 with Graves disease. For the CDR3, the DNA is TGTGCCAGCAGTCCCGGGGAGAAACTGTTTTTT. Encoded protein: CASSPGEKLFF. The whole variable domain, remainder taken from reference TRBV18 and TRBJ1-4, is NAGVMQNPRHLVRRRGQEARLRCSPMKGHSHVYWYRQLPEEGLKFMVYLQKENIIDESGMPKERFSAEFPKEGPSILRIQQVVRGDSAAYFCASSPGEKLFFGSGTQLSVL.